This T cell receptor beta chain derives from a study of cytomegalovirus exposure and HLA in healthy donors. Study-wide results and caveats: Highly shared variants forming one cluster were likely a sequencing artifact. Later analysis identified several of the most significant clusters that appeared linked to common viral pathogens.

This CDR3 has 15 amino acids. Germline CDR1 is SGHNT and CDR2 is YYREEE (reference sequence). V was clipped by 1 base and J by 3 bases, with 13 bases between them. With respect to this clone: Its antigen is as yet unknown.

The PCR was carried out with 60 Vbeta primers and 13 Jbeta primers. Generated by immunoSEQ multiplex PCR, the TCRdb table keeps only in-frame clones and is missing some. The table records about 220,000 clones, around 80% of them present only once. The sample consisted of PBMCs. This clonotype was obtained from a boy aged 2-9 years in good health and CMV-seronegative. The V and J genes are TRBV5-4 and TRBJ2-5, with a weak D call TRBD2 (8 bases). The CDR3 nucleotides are TGTGCCAGCAGCTTGCGGGGGGGACAGAAAGAGACCCAGTACTTC. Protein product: CASSLRGGQKETQYF.